A selection of T cell receptor beta chains follows, all from one sample in a study of T cells in Graves' hyperthyroidism and ophthalmopathy. TCRdb ran MiXCR on the multiplex PCR reads and lists one entry per CDR3 protein. The sample lists 600,000 or so distinct CDR3 sequences, around 15% seen once, with 3.8% in the top ten. The specimen sequenced was blood. These receptors all come from a woman younger than 45 with Graves' hyperthyroidism. Both conserved end residues are part of each CDR3. Fields, in order: clone size, V gene, D gene, J gene, CDR3 protein, CDR3 DNA. D genes are given only for firm matches. Only part of the rows carry a size: once, few, many, or a class if the clone is expanded.

size: many; V: TRBV2; D: NA; J: TRBJ1-1; CDR3: CASSVISDTEAFF; DNA: TGTGCCAGCAGTGTAATTTCCGACACTGAAGCTTTCTTT
size: many; V: TRBV5-1; D: NA; J: TRBJ2-3; CDR3: CASSPFDTDTQYF; DNA: TGCGCCAGCAGCCCATTTGACACAGATACGCAGTATTTT
size: many; V: TRBV20-1; D: TRBD2; J: TRBJ2-1; CDR3: CSARDGTSGQRGEQFF; DNA: TGCAGTGCTAGAGATGGGACTAGCGGACAGAGGGGTGAGCAGTTCTTC
size: many; V: TRBV3-1; D: NA; J: TRBJ2-1; CDR3: CASSQPFNEQFF; DNA: TGTGCCAGCAGCCAGCCGTTCAATGAGCAGTTCTTC
size: many; V: TRBV11-2; D: NA; J: TRBJ2-3; CDR3: CASSLGSNLEDTQYF; DNA: TGTGCCAGCAGCTTAGGCTCAAACTTAGAAGATACGCAGTATTTT
size: once; V: TRBV30; D: TRBD1; J: TRBJ1-6; CDR3: CAWSETGFYNSPLHF; DNA: TGTGCCTGGAGTGAGACAGGGTTTTATAATTCACCCCTCCACTTT
size: few; V: TRBV2; D: TRBD1; J: TRBJ1-2; CDR3: CASSETRRWTGSTF; DNA: TGTGCCAGCAGTGAAACACGGAGATGGACAGGGTCCACCTTC
size: NA; V: TRBV13; D: NA; J: TRBJ2-7; CDR3: CASSSPSSYEQYF; DNA: TGTGCCAGCAGTTCCCCCAGCTCCTACGAGCAGTACTTC
size: NA; V: TRBV12-3/TRBV12-4; D: TRBD2; J: TRBJ2-2; CDR3: CASIHSGRAGELFF; DNA: TGTGCCAGCATTCACAGCGGGAGGGCCGGGGAGCTGTTTTTT
size: many; V: TRBV7-6; D: TRBD1; J: TRBJ1-1; CDR3: CASSLRRTGADTEAFF; DNA: TGTGCCAGCAGCTTAAGGCGAACAGGGGCAGACACTGAAGCTTTCTTT
size: few; V: TRBV9; D: TRBD1; J: TRBJ1-2; CDR3: CASSVEEGAKGYTF; DNA: TGTGCCAGCAGCGTAGAGGAGGGGGCGAAGGGCTACACCTTC
size: few; V: TRBV28; D: TRBD1; J: TRBJ2-3; CDR3: CASSLKVTGVTDTQYF; DNA: TGTGCCAGCAGTTTAAAGGTGACAGGGGTAACAGATACGCAGTATTTT
size: many; V: TRBV28; D: TRBD1; J: TRBJ2-3; CDR3: CASRTGDTDTQYF; DNA: TGTGCCAGCAGGACAGGGGACACAGATACGCAGTATTTT
size: few; V: TRBV29-1; D: NA; J: TRBJ2-3; CDR3: CSVPYGGATDTQYF; DNA: TGCAGCGTTCCTTATGGGGGGGCCACAGATACGCAGTATTTT
size: NA; V: TRBV3-1; D: TRBD2; J: TRBJ2-1; CDR3: CASSQDRGGRAYNEQFF; DNA: TGTGCCAGCAGCCAAGATAGAGGCGGGAGGGCCTACAATGAGCAGTTCTTC
size: NA; V: TRBV28; D: NA; J: TRBJ1-2; CDR3: CASSSQGFGGYTF; DNA: TGTGCCAGCAGTTCACAGGGTTTTGGCGGCTACACCTTC
size: many; V: TRBV7-8; D: TRBD1; J: TRBJ1-4; CDR3: CASSSTGGANEKLFF; DNA: TGTGCCAGCAGCTCGACAGGGGGCGCTAATGAAAAACTGTTTTTT
size: many; V: TRBV5-1; D: NA; J: TRBJ2-3; CDR3: CASSWNSRTDTQYF; DNA: TGCGCCAGCAGCTGGAACTCTCGCACAGATACGCAGTATTTT
size: many; V: TRBV28; D: NA; J: TRBJ2-7; CDR3: CASSSLDRTYEQYF; DNA: TGTGCCAGCAGTTCCCTGGACCGTACCTACGAGCAGTACTTC
size: few; V: TRBV20-1; D: NA; J: TRBJ1-1; CDR3: CSVTTGNTEAFF; DNA: TGCAGTGTTACGACAGGGAACACTGAAGCTTTCTTT
size: few; V: TRBV7-8; D: NA; J: TRBJ1-5; CDR3: CASSFDVDSNQPQHF; DNA: TGTGCCAGCAGCTTCGACGTTGATAGCAATCAGCCCCAGCATTTT
size: NA; V: TRBV30; D: NA; J: TRBJ2-7; CDR3: CAWGGVGEQYF; DNA: TGTGCCTGGGGGGGAGTGGGCGAGCAGTACTTC
size: many; V: TRBV28; D: TRBD2; J: TRBJ2-7; CDR3: CASRLAGGSYEQYF; DNA: TGTGCCAGCAGACTAGCGGGAGGGTCCTACGAGCAGTACTTC
size: few; V: TRBV5-1; D: NA; J: TRBJ1-1; CDR3: CASSFPTGSPSTEAFF; DNA: TGCGCCAGCAGCTTCCCAACAGGTTCCCCCTCCACTGAAGCTTTCTTT
size: many; V: TRBV20-1; D: TRBD2; J: TRBJ2-7; CDR3: CSARFAGDDYEQYF; DNA: TGCAGTGCTAGGTTTGCGGGAGATGACTACGAGCAGTACTTC
size: many; V: TRBV5-5; D: NA; J: TRBJ2-3; CDR3: CASSTLTGTAGGSGTQYF; DNA: TGTGCCAGCAGCACCCTGACAGGGACTGCGGGAGGCTCAGGGACGCAGTATTTT
size: many; V: TRBV20-1; D: NA; J: TRBJ1-2; CDR3: CSAREGDGHFSDGYTF; DNA: TGCAGTGCTAGAGAAGGGGATGGACACTTCTCGGATGGCTACACCTTC
size: many; V: TRBV5-6; D: NA; J: TRBJ1-4; CDR3: CASSLGRDNEKLFF; DNA: TGTGCCAGCAGCTTGGGCAGGGATAATGAAAAACTGTTTTTT
size: NA; V: TRBV19; D: TRBD1; J: TRBJ1-6; CDR3: CASHMRGTGISPLHF; DNA: TGTGCCAGTCACATGAGGGGGACAGGGATTTCACCCCTCCACTTT